This paragraph reports one T cell receptor (beta chain). Produced via immunoSEQ multiplex PCR; TCRdb's table is partial and in-frame only. The data show fewer than 3 million clones, less than 95% seen once. This record comes from a study of shared clonotypes between healthy human individuals. From germline, CDR1 is SGHKS and CDR2 YYEKEE (reference sequence). J was trimmed by 2 bases and V by 0 bases; bases with no gene match: 4. The CDR3 sequence is 15 residues long. Source material: naive CD4+ T cells from PBMCs. Subset defined: CD45RA+ positively selected. The chain is built from TRBV5-5 and TRBJ2-7; 8 nucleotides match TRBD2. The TCR comes from a man aged 18-30 years in good health. Some clones in this sample may be carry-over from other donors' samples. CDR3: CASSLVPGRAYEQYF. DNA of the CDR3: TGTGCCAGCAGCTTGGTTCCCGGGAGGGCCTACGAGCAGTACTTC.